There are many counts of the clone carrying this TCR beta chain. Its antigen is as yet unknown. Trimming at V came to 5 bases and at J to 4 bases, leaving 7 bases not matched to a gene. CDR3 length: 14 residues. Germline-derived CDR1 and CDR2 are SNHLY and FYNNEI. Regions amplified from RNA transcripts were the TCR beta CDR3 regions. TCR CDR3 underwent first-round RT-PCR with the HTBI primer set. TCRdb re-analysed the multiplex PCR reads in MiXCR, keeping a single row per CDR3 protein. Among 200,000 to 300,000 distinct CDR3 sequences listed, approximately 25% were seen once. The sample belongs to a study of T cells in Graves' hyperthyroidism and ophthalmopathy. The study's findings and limits: Appearing also in blood were most of the thyroid clonotypes expanded above 0.001. From stable hyperthyroidism, ophthalmopathy was set apart by a 13 V-J model.

Any patient presenting with uncontrolled infection, other autoimmune disease, pregnancy or lactation was left out. The PBMCs were sourced from fresh peripheral blood (less than 11 ml). The chain carries TRBV2 and TRBJ1-1, with 7 bases lining up with TRBD1. This TCR was recovered from a woman aged 40 to 50 with Graves' ophthalmopathy. The specimen sequenced was blood. CDR3 DNA sequence: TGTGCCAGCAGTATAAACAGGGGTTCCACTGAAGCTTTCTTT. Protein sequence: CASSINRGSTEAFF.